This T cell receptor beta chain comes out of a study of blood T cell repertoires in COVID-19. Study as a whole: From the United States, Italy and Spain came samples of acute and convalescent COVID-19.

Study processing details: Amplifying reference gene primers gave estimates of nucleated cell counts. The table came from immunoSEQ multiplex PCR; TCRdb's copy has only in-frame clones and leaves some out. V and J calls and clone size are as listed in that table; D and trimming were resolved from the DNA. The sample contains approximately 85,000 clones, over 80% of which appear only once. This CDR3 contains 16 residues. V shed 4 bases and J 3 bases; nucleotides not matched to a gene: 8. Germline CDR1 and CDR2: SGHTA and FQGNSA. The J gene is TRBJ2-7, the V gene TRBV7-2, with TRBD1 matching 11 bases. Specimen: peripheral blood. The clonotype originates from a woman aged 55-69 years with active COVID-19. The CDR3 sequence: CASSSAGQGAIYEQYF. The CDR3 nucleotides read TGTGCCAGCAGCTCGGCCGGACAGGGGGCGATCTACGAGCAGTACTTC.